What follows are 15 T cell receptor beta chains derived from one specimen sequenced in a study of control samples from healthy donors and cancer patients. Profiling relied on immunoSEQ multiplex PCR, and the TCRdb table lists in-frame clones only, not all of them. The sample has about 140,000 clones, approximately 91% seen once. Sequenced material: blood. The source of these receptors is a woman aged 25 to 39 in good health.

Points on this clone: The junction shows a germline mismatch at one end, possibly a read error. V and J are TRBV9 and TRBJ2-1; TRBD2 aligns across 15 bases. Germline V gene sequence: CDR1 SGDLS, CDR2 YYNGEE. The CDR3 totals 16 residues. The CDR3 nucleotides read TGTACCAGCGAAAGGACTAGCGGGAGGGCCGCCCATGAGCAGTTCTTC. This encodes CTSERTSGRAAHEQFF.

The rearrangement joins TRBV7-2 to TRBJ2-1; D possibly corresponds to TRBD2 (5 bases). CDR1 is SGHTA, CDR2 FQGNSA, per germline. The V gene lost 4 bases and the J gene lost 3 bases, with 13 bases spanning the gap. The CDR3 sequence is 15 residues long. CDR3 residues: CASSSQPTSYNEQFF. CDR3 DNA: TGTGCCAGCAGCTCCCAACCTACTAGCTACAATGAGCAGTTCTTC.

The chain combines TRBV2 with TRBJ1-4, with D possibly being TRBD1 (6 bases). Germline lookup yields CDR1 SNHLY and CDR2 FYNNEI. This CDR3 contains 14 residues. Trimming stripped 8 bases from V and 8 bases from J, with 18 bases between. The CDR3 here is CASRTGHSGEKLFF. In DNA form, the CDR3 reads TGTGCCAGCCGAACGGGACATTCGGGGGAAAAACTGTTTTTT.

The gene calls are TRBV5-5 and TRBJ1-5; 12 positions match TRBD1. The CDR3 length is 20 residues. V was clipped by 5 bases and J by 0 bases; unmatched bases: 15. Germline-derived CDR1 and CDR2 are SGHKS and YYEKEE (reference sequence). CDR3 nucleotides: TGTGCCAGCAGTTCCGCACCGGCCGGGACAGGGGGCTATAGCAATCAGCCCCAGCATTTT. It encodes CASSSAPAGTGGYSNQPQHF.

The J gene is TRBJ2-3, the V gene TRBV19; TRBD2 matches at 9 bases. The V segment lost 3 bases and the J segment 3 bases; nucleotides outside the gene matches: 4. The CDR3 length is 15 residues. Germline V lookup: CDR1 LNHDA, CDR2 SQIVND (reference sequence). DNA of the CDR3: TGTGCCAGTAGTATCGCGGCGGGAGGGACAGATACGCAGTATTTT. Its translation is CASSIAAGGTDTQYF.

The J gene is TRBJ2-5, the V gene TRBV9, with D perhaps TRBD1 (6 bases). CDR1 and CDR2 from the germline V gene are SGDLS and YYNGEE. The CDR3 consists of 16 residues. V gave up 0 bases and J gave up 5 bases, with 17 bases separating them. The CDR3: CASSVGTGLSRETQYF. The CDR3 DNA reads TGTGCCAGCAGCGTAGGCACAGGGCTTTCGAGGGAGACCCAGTACTTC. Filled out from reference TRBV9 and TRBJ2-5, the complete variable domain reads DSGVTQTPKHLITATGQRVTLRCSPRSGDLSVYWYQQSLDQGLQFLIQYYNGEERAKGNILERFSAQQFPDLHSELNLSSLELGDSALYFCASSVGTGLSRETQYFGPGTRLLVL.

The CDR3 sequence: CASSRAVGGREGYTF. CDR3 DNA: TGTGCCAGCAGCCGTGCAGTGGGGGGGCGGGAAGGCTACACCTTC. V gene TRBV3-1 (or the pseudogene TRBV3-2) combines with J gene TRBJ1-2, with D maybe TRBD1 (6 bases). V lost 4 bases to trimming and J lost 8 bases, with 20 bases between them. Germline V gives CDR1 LGHDT, CDR2 YNNKEL (reference sequence). The CDR3 is 15 amino acids.

The DNA for the CDR3 is TGTGCCAGCACCACGTTCGGGAGGAGCTCCTACGAGCAGTACTTC. It translates to CASTTFGRSSYEQYF. The chain employs TRBV11-2 and TRBJ2-7, with TRBD2 matching over 7 bases. The CDR3 sequence is 15 residues long. With V trimmed by 7 bases and J by 0 bases, 9 bases remained unmatched. Germline V gene lookup returns CDR1 SGHAT and CDR2 FQNNGV.

The chain joins TRBV30 to TRBJ1-2; D not certain. Trimming cost V 0 bases and J 6 bases, with 14 bases left between them. CDR1 and CDR2 from the germline V gene are GTSNPN and SVGIG (reference sequence). The CDR3 runs 14 residues. The CDR3 DNA is TGTGCCTGGAGTGTACTTCTTACTGGGCATGGCTACACCTTC. Amino acids: CAWSVLLTGHGYTF.

J is TRBJ1-2 and V is TRBV6-5, with 10 nucleotides matching TRBD1. Germline V gene data show CDR1 as MNHEY and CDR2 as SVGAGI. CDR3 length: 14 amino acids. J was trimmed by 4 bases and V by 5 bases; bases with no gene match: 4. CDR3 region: CASSPRQGAYGYTF. CDR3 sequence (DNA): TGTGCCAGCAGTCCGAGACAGGGGGCCTATGGCTACACCTTC.

This chain uses TRBV6-2 or TRBV6-3 with TRBJ2-7, with 9 nucleotides matching TRBD1. After removal of 6 bases from V and 2 bases from J, the junction contained 8 bases not matched to a gene. This CDR3 comprises 15 residues. The germline CDR1 and CDR2 sequences are MNHEY and SVGEGT. CDR3 residues: CASSPGQGNPYEQYF. Written as DNA, the CDR3 is TGTGCCAGCAGCCCGGGACAGGGAAACCCCTACGAGCAGTACTTC.

V is TRBV2 and J is TRBJ1-1, with 11 nucleotides matching TRBD1. The CDR3 is 16 amino acids. Germline V gene data show CDR1 as SNHLY and CDR2 as FYNNEI. Trimming at V came to 6 bases and at J to 0 bases, leaving 6 bases not matched to a gene. The CDR3 nucleotides are TGTGCCAGCAGACGGGACAGGGGGTGGGTGAACACTGAAGCTTTCTTT. Its translation is CASRRDRGWVNTEAFF.

V and J are TRBV29-1 and TRBJ1-1; D gene uncertain. Germline assignment: CDR1 SQVTM and CDR2 ANQGSEA. The CDR3 sequence is 13 residues long. With 7 bases removed from V and 3 bases from J, the gap between germline ends came to 15 bases. DNA of the CDR3: TGCAGCGCTGAGGGCAGGATCGACACTGAAGCTTTCTTT. It yields the protein CSAEGRIDTEAFF.

The CDR3 protein is CASSLPGGAEAFF. The CDR3 DNA is TGTGCCAGCAGCCTCCCCGGGGGGGCAGAAGCTTTCTTT. V is TRBV28 and J is TRBJ1-1, with a tentative D call TRBD1 (6 bases). Germline values: CDR1 MDHEN, CDR2 SYDVKM. V was trimmed by 6 bases and J by 8 bases, leaving 16 bases between them. The CDR3 covers 13 residues. Combining the CDR3 with reference TRBV28 and TRBJ1-1 gives the whole variable domain DVKVTQSSRYLVKRTGEKVFLECVQDMDHENMFWYRQDPGLGLRLIYFSYDVKMKEKGDIPEGYSVSREKKERFSLILESASTNQTSMYLCASSLPGGAEAFFGQGTRLTVV.

The rearrangement links TRBV29-1 to TRBJ2-1; 7 bases fit TRBD2. CDR1 and CDR2 from the germline V gene are SQVTM and ANQGSEA. After removal of 6 bases from V and 0 bases from J, the junction contained 8 bases not matched to a gene. CDR3 size: 15 residues. The DNA of the CDR3 is TGCAGCGTGTTGACTAGCCCGAGCTCCTACAATGAGCAGTTCTTC. It is translated as CSVLTSPSSYNEQFF.